Shown below are 9 T cell receptor beta chains from a single sample sequenced in a study of shared clonotypes between healthy human individuals. Measured with immunoSEQ multiplex PCR; TCRdb has only the in-frame clones, and not every one. Seen here are 2,500,000 or so clones, under 95% observed once, and the top ten hold roughly 0.34%. Specimen: naive CD4+ T cells from PBMCs. Described subset: CD45RA+ positively selected. The receptor source for this set is a man younger than 30 in good health. Some clones in this sample may be carry-over from other donors' samples.

The J gene is TRBJ2-2, the V gene TRBV18; D possibly corresponds to TRBD2 (7 bases). Germline CDR1 reads KGHSH; CDR2 reads LQKENI. The V end lost 0 bases, the J end lost 6 bases, and 11 bases lay between the germline ends. The CDR3 runs 15 residues. The CDR3 nucleotides read TGTGCCAGCTCACCACCGCTCGGGGGGCCCGGGGAGCTGTTTTTT. Translation gives CASSPPLGGPGELFF.

This chain links TRBV28 with TRBJ2-7; 11 bases map to TRBD2. This CDR3 is built from 15 residues. J was trimmed by 6 bases and V by 6 bases; bases with no gene match: 10. Germline V lookup: CDR1 MDHEN, CDR2 SYDVKM. The CDR3 spells CASRLAGGPSLEQYF. The CDR3 DNA follows: TGTGCCAGCAGATTAGCGGGAGGGCCCAGTCTCGAGCAGTACTTC.

The CDR3 loop is CASSPRQQNQPQHF. The CDR3 DNA is TGTGCCAGCAGTCCGAGGCAGCAAAATCAGCCCCAGCATTTT. V usage is TRBV6-6 and J usage is TRBJ1-5; no reliable D call. Between the trimmed V and J ends, which lost 5 bases and 4 bases, there was a span of 12 bases. The CDR3 extends over 14 amino acids. Germline CDR1 is MNHNY and CDR2 is SVGAGI (reference sequence).

V gene TRBV6-1 combines with J gene TRBJ2-5; 12 bases align to TRBD2. The V and J ends lost 3 bases and 4 bases, in that order; junction bases with no gene match: 6. This CDR3 is built from 16 residues. Germline assignment: CDR1 MNHNS and CDR2 SASEGT. The CDR3 sequence: CASSESLAGGRETQYF. In DNA form, the CDR3 reads TGTGCCAGCAGTGAGAGTCTAGCGGGAGGGCGAGAGACCCAGTACTTC.

V usage is TRBV9 and J usage is TRBJ2-1; D tentatively fits TRBD1 or TRBD2 (5 bases each). CDR1 and CDR2 from the germline V gene are SGDLS and YYNGEE. CDR3 length: 14 amino acids. V was clipped by 4 bases and J by 4 bases, with 12 bases between them. The CDR3 spells CASSIGTHYNEQFF. For the CDR3, the DNA is TGTGCCAGCAGCATCGGGACGCATTACAATGAGCAGTTCTTC.

This clone appeared a few times. The chain carries TRBV2 and TRBJ2-7, with TRBD2 matching over 8 bases. J lost 4 bases, V lost 11 bases, and 7 bases had no gene match. Germline V gene sequence: CDR1 SNHLY, CDR2 FYNNEI. The CDR3 covers 12 residues. Here the CDR3 DNA reads TGTGCCGGGGAGCGGGAGCGGTACGAGCAGTACTTC. Encoded protein: CAGERERYEQYF.

The chain combines TRBV5-5 with TRBJ1-2; no clear D gene. Germline V CDR1 and CDR2: SGHKS, YYEKEE (reference sequence). The V end was cut by 2 bases, the J end by 5 bases, with 16 bases between. There are 15 residues in the CDR3. In DNA, the CDR3 is TGTGCCAGCAGCTTCTCCCCCGGGGAACATTATGGCTACACCTTC. It is translated as CASSFSPGEHYGYTF.

The chain is built from TRBV29-1 and TRBJ1-5; D ambiguous. The V and J ends lost 4 bases and 5 bases respectively, with 9 bases between them. The CDR3 has 12 residues. Per the germline V gene, CDR1 is SQVTM and CDR2 is ANQGSEA. CDR3 sequence: CSVGSAHQPQHF. Written as DNA, the CDR3 is TGCAGCGTTGGGAGCGCCCATCAGCCCCAGCATTTT.

On this clone itself: Other DNA sequences in this sample translate to the same CDR3. This chain uses TRBV6-1 with TRBJ1-4; D remains unclear. With 3 bases removed from V and 8 bases from J, the gap between germline ends came to 7 bases. The CDR3 is made up of 12 amino acids. Germline V gene sequence: CDR1 MNHNS, CDR2 SASEGT. The CDR3 region has the DNA TGTGCCAGCAGTGAGCTCCGAGAAAAACTGTTTTTT. This sequence encodes CASSELREKLFF.